Shown below are 30 T cell receptor beta chains from a single sample sequenced in a study. A single record per CDR3 protein comes from TCRdb applying MiXCR to the 5' RACE reads. The sample contains tens of thousands of distinct CDR3 sequences, roughly 25% of which appear only once. The sequencing sample was made of naive CD4+ T cells sorted from a lymph node. Sample subset: naive CD4+ T cells, CD4+CD45RA+CD25-. These receptors all come from a female donor with breast cancer.

There are a few counts of this clonotype. This chain uses TRBV7-2 with TRBJ2-1, with D perhaps being TRBD1 or TRBD2 (5 bases each). This CDR3 region has 13 residues. Trimming pared 5 bases from V and 5 bases from J, leaving 10 bases between. Germline values: CDR1 SGHTA, CDR2 FQGNSA. CDR3 residues: CASSPGPNNEQFF. The CDR3 bases are TGTGCCAGCAGCCCGGGACCGAACAATGAGCAGTTCTTC.

CDR3 sequence reads: CASSEDTEQFF. The CDR3 DNA is TGTGCCAGCAGTGAAGATACAGAGCAGTTCTTC. V and J are TRBV2 and TRBJ2-1; D is unclear. The V end was cut by 1 base, the J end by 10 bases, with 5 bases between. The CDR3 spans 11 residues. From germline, CDR1 is SNHLY and CDR2 FYNNEI.

This clonotype was recorded at least ten times. The rearrangement joins TRBV7-3 to TRBJ2-1; 9 nucleotides line up with TRBD1. Germline V gene sequence: CDR1 SGHTA, CDR2 FQGTGA. The J segment lost 6 bases and the V segment lost 5 bases, leaving 2 bases of the junction unmatched. CDR3 length equals 13 residues. The CDR3 sequence is CASSTTGGNEQFF. The CDR3 nucleotides read TGTGCCAGCAGCACGACAGGGGGCAATGAGCAGTTCTTC.

This rearrangement joins TRBV27 to TRBJ2-2; tentatively, D is TRBD1 (5 bases). With 5 bases removed from V and 6 bases from J, the gap between germline ends came to 13 bases. The CDR3 has 14 residues. Looked up from germline, CDR1 is MNHEY and CDR2 is SMNVEV (reference sequence). The CDR3 DNA is TGTGCCAGCAGTCTCGGACATATTCCCGGGGAGCTGTTTTTT. Its protein is CASSLGHIPGELFF.

The chain carries TRBV2 and TRBJ2-7, with TRBD2 matching 12 bases. The CDR3 runs to 14 residues. J gave up 9 bases and V 7 bases, and 10 bases lay outside the gene matches. The V gene's germline CDR1 is SNHLY and CDR2 FYNNEI. The CDR3 protein is CASTTTSGRDGQYF. In DNA, the CDR3 is TGTGCCAGCACGACGACTAGCGGGAGAGACGGGCAGTACTTC.

This clonotype was counted only a few times. An end of the junction does not agree with germline; a read error may underlie this. This sequence joins TRBV5-1 and TRBJ2-7; a possible D gene is TRBD2 (6 bases). CDR3 size: 13 residues. From germline, CDR1 is SGHRS and CDR2 YFSETQ. The CDR3 loop reads CAISPGLSYEQYF. The CDR3 DNA reads TGCGCCATCAGCCCTGGACTAAGCTACGAGCAGTACTTC. Supplemented by reference TRBV5-1 and TRBJ2-7, the full variable domain reads KAGVTQTPRYLIKTRGQQVTLSCSPISGHRSVSWYQQTPGQGLQFLFEYFSETQRNKGNFPGRFSGRQFSNSRSEMNVSTLELGDSALYLCAISPGLSYEQYFGPGTRLTVT.

About this clonotype: A read error may produce the germline difference seen at one junction end. This rearrangement joins TRBV15 to TRBJ1-6; tentatively, D is TRBD1 (6 bases). CDR1 and CDR2 from the germline V gene are LNHNV and YYDKDF (reference sequence). CDR3 size: 14 residues. In nucleotides, the CDR3 is TGTGTCACCAGCAGAGCAGGGGCCAATTCACCCCTCCACTTT. As protein: CVTSRAGANSPLHF.

The V and J genes are TRBV5-1 and TRBJ1-5; 7 bases line up with TRBD1. Germline CDR1 and CDR2: SGHRS and YFSETQ. The CDR3 extends over 13 amino acids. The V segment lost 4 bases and the J segment 6 bases; nucleotides outside the gene matches: 4. This CDR3 is CASSQRGPQPQHF. CDR3 DNA: TGCGCCAGCAGCCAAAGGGGGCCTCAGCCCCAGCATTTT.

This chain links TRBV27 with TRBJ2-6; D call uncertain. The CDR3 sequence is 17 residues long. Germline loops: CDR1 MNHEY, CDR2 SMNVEV (reference sequence). V was cut by 4 bases and J by 0 bases, with 13 bases left in between. CDR3 bases: TGTGCCAGCAGTTGGTCATGGTTGAACTCTGGGGCCAACGTCCTGACTTTC. Protein: CASSWSWLNSGANVLTF.

This clonotype was seen more than once but under ten times. J is TRBJ2-5 and V is TRBV7-2; 7 positions agree with TRBD2. The germline CDR1 and CDR2 sequences are SGHTA and FQGNSA. V lost 7 bases to trimming and J lost 5 bases; unmatched junction nucleotides: 19. The CDR3 has 17 amino acids. The CDR3 reads CASTTSFGSGGSETQYF. CDR3 coding DNA: TGTGCCAGCACTACCTCGTTCGGATCGGGAGGATCGGAGACCCAGTACTTC.

The gene calls are TRBV4-1 and TRBJ1-1; 8 bases are shared with TRBD1. With V trimmed by 1 base and J by 4 bases, 8 bases remained unmatched. There are 16 residues in the CDR3. The V gene's germline CDR1 is MGHRA and CDR2 YSYEKL. The CDR3 sequence: CASSQGTGKRGTEAFF. The CDR3 nucleotides read TGCGCCAGCAGCCAAGGGACAGGGAAAAGAGGCACTGAAGCTTTCTTT.

The gene calls are TRBV5-1 and TRBJ1-6, with a weak D call TRBD1 (5 bases). Germline assignment: CDR1 SGHRS and CDR2 YFSETQ. The CDR3 extends over 14 amino acids. Trimming took off 2 bases at V and 10 bases at J, with 13 bases between the two ends. In nucleotides, the CDR3 is TGCGCCAGCAGCTTCGGTGGGGACGGGTCACCCCTCCACTTT. Its translation is CASSFGGDGSPLHF. The full variable domain, its missing parts supplied by reference TRBV5-1 and TRBJ1-6, is KAGVTQTPRYLIKTRGQQVTLSCSPISGHRSVSWYQQTPGQGLQFLFEYFSETQRNKGNFPGRFSGRQFSNSRSEMNVSTLELGDSALYLCASSFGGDGSPLHFGNGTRLTVT.

This clonotype has only a few counts. The chain joins TRBV7-9 to TRBJ2-3, with 7 bases aligning to TRBD2. Germline assignment: CDR1 SEHNR and CDR2 FQNEAQ (reference sequence). The CDR3 loop spans 16 amino acids. V shed 5 bases, J shed 0 bases, and the junction held 8 bases outside the gene matches. The CDR3 DNA sequence: TGTGCCAGCAGCCCATTCTGGCGGGGGAGCACAGATACGCAGTATTTT. Translating gives CASSPFWRGSTDTQYF. The complete variable domain, with remaining parts taken from reference TRBV7-9 and TRBJ2-3, reads DTGVSQNPRHKITKRGQNVTFRCDPISEHNRLYWYRQTLGQGPEFLTYFQNEAQLEKSRLLSDRFSAERPKGSFSTLEIQRTEQGDSAMYLCASSPFWRGSTDTQYFGPGTRLTVL.

This sequence joins TRBV6-2 or TRBV6-3 and TRBJ2-7; D might be TRBD1 or TRBD2, each matching 5 bases. There are 13 residues in the CDR3. V lost 4 bases, J lost 2 bases, and 9 bases lay in between. CDR1 and CDR2 from the germline V gene are MNHEY and SVGEGT. CDR3 protein: CASSWDVAYEQYF. As DNA, the CDR3 is TGTGCCAGCAGTTGGGACGTAGCCTACGAGCAGTACTTC.

This clonotype has a handful of counts. The J gene is TRBJ2-2, the V gene TRBV27; D gene ambiguous. CDR3 length: 13 amino acids. Trimming left V 7 bases short and J 8 bases short, with 14 bases between. Germline V CDR1 and CDR2: MNHEY, SMNVEV (reference sequence). CDR3 sequence (DNA): TGTGCCAGCACCTTTGGATGGGGAGGGGAGCTGTTTTTT. Translation: CASTFGWGGELFF.

The V call is TRBV2, the J call TRBJ2-5; 8 bases match TRBD1. The CDR3 spans 13 residues. CDR1 is SNHLY and CDR2 is FYNNEI in the germline V gene. V shed 6 bases, J shed 3 bases, and the junction held 3 bases outside the gene matches. The CDR3 DNA follows: TGTGCCAGCAGAGCGGACAGGGAAGAGACCCAGTACTTC. This sequence encodes CASRADREETQYF.

The rearrangement links TRBV12-3 or TRBV12-4 to TRBJ1-5, with a weak D call TRBD1 (5 bases). The CDR3 totals 13 residues. Trimming took 4 bases from V and 15 from J, leaving 19 bases between them. CDR3 nucleotides: TGTGCCAGCAGTTCCCAACCGACAGCCGACCCGCATTTT. Its translation is CASSSQPTADPHF.

About this clonotype itself: A read error is likely, as this CDR3 ends without the conserved phenylalanine or tryptophan. The chain couples TRBV5-1 to TRBJ2-5, with D unresolved. CDR3 size: 14 residues. Germline values: CDR1 SGHRS, CDR2 YFSETQ. V was trimmed by 0 bases and J by 1 base, leaving 7 bases between them. The CDR3 sequence: CASSLGVSQETQYL. DNA of the CDR3: TGCGCCAGCAGCTTGGGGGTGAGCCAAGAGACCCAGTACCTC.

This clonotype was counted between two and nine times. For the CDR3, the DNA is TGTGCCAGCAGCCAGGGGGCAGCCGGGGGGCTAAGAGTCAAAAACATTCAGTACTTC. This gives the protein CASSQGAAGGLRVKNIQYF. The chain combines TRBV7-8 with TRBJ2-4, with a possible D match to TRBD1 (8 bases). V dropped 5 bases and J dropped 3 bases, with 26 bases sitting between them. Germline lookup yields CDR1 SGHVS and CDR2 FQNEAQ. This CDR3 has 19 residues.

This clonotype has more than one count but fewer than ten. The gene calls are TRBV18 and TRBJ2-3, with D uncertain. Germline CDR1 KGHSH, CDR2 LQKENI. Between the trimmed V and J ends, which lost 5 bases and 4 bases, there was a span of 19 bases. The CDR3 has 16 amino acids. As DNA, the CDR3 is TGTGCCAGCTCATCAACCTCGGACCCCGGTGCAGATACGCAGTATTTT. Its translation: CASSSTSDPGADTQYF.

In DNA form, the CDR3 reads TGTGCCAGCAGGTCGACTAGCGGGGGAAGCACAGATACGCAGTATTTT. Translation: CASRSTSGGSTDTQYF. The rearrangement links TRBV7-8 to TRBJ2-3, with 12 bases that match TRBD2. V shed 6 bases, J shed 0 bases, and the junction held 4 bases outside the gene matches. The CDR3 covers 16 residues. Germline assignment: CDR1 SGHVS and CDR2 FQNEAQ.

This clonotype is termed medium-sized. This chain uses TRBV20-1 with TRBJ1-2; 9 bases fit TRBD1. Germline CDR1 reads DFQATT; CDR2 reads SNEGSKA (reference sequence). V shed 3 bases, J shed 1 base, and the junction held 6 bases outside the gene matches. The CDR3 length is 15 residues. The CDR3 loop is CSASDHRGLNYGYTF. The CDR3, as DNA: TGCAGTGCTAGCGATCACAGGGGGCTTAACTATGGCTACACCTTC.

This chain uses TRBV11-2 with TRBJ1-2, with a tentative D call TRBD1 (6 bases). Per germline, CDR1 SGHAT and CDR2 FQNNGV. This CDR3 is 14 amino acids long. Trimming took 6 bases from V and 7 from J, leaving 18 bases between them. The CDR3 sequence: CASSRIQGRSGYTF. The DNA of the CDR3 is TGTGCCAGCAGTCGCATACAGGGAAGGAGTGGCTACACCTTC.

This clonotype was picked up a small number of times. The V call is TRBV7-2, the J call TRBJ2-3, with D hard to call. V lost 7 bases, J lost 5 bases, and 7 bases lay in between. The V gene's germline CDR1 is SGHTA and CDR2 FQGNSA. This CDR3 has 11 residues. CDR3 sequence (DNA): TGTGCCAGCACCTGGGGAGATACGCAGTATTTT. It codes for CASTWGDTQYF.

This chain uses TRBV20-1 with TRBJ1-5; TRBD1 is a possible D gene (5 bases). This CDR3 has 13 amino acids. Per the germline V gene, CDR1 is DFQATT and CDR2 is SNEGSKA (reference sequence). Trimming took 5 bases from V and 3 from J, leaving 11 bases between them. In DNA, the CDR3 is TGCAGTGCTGGGGCCAGCCACAATCAGCCCCAGCATTTT. This codes for CSAGASHNQPQHF.

This clonotype occurred many times. The chain employs TRBV20-1 and TRBJ1-4, with no clear D. The CDR3 consists of 13 residues. From germline, CDR1 is DFQATT and CDR2 SNEGSKA (reference sequence). V lost 0 bases to trimming and J lost 4 bases, with 6 bases between them. CDR3 amino acids: CSARDTNNEKLFF. CDR3 DNA sequence: TGCAGTGCTAGAGATACGAATAATGAAAAACTGTTTTTT.

In its sample, this clonotype was seen many times. The J gene is TRBJ1-1, the V gene TRBV28; D is perhaps TRBD1 (6 bases). The V gene lost 5 bases and the J gene lost 2 bases, with 9 bases spanning the gap. Germline V gene sequence: CDR1 MDHEN, CDR2 SYDVKM. This CDR3 is 13 amino acids long. The CDR3 reads CASSQGHNTEAFF. In DNA form, the CDR3 reads TGTGCCAGCAGTCAGGGACATAACACTGAAGCTTTCTTT.

This chain uses TRBV20-1 with TRBJ2-3; TRBD1 might be the D (6 bases). From germline, CDR1 is DFQATT and CDR2 SNEGSKA (reference sequence). The CDR3 is 12 amino acids. The V end lost 1 base, the J end lost 4 bases, and 6 bases lay between the germline ends. CDR3 sequence (DNA): TGCAGTGCTAGAGGGGGGCCAGATACGCAGTATTTT. Protein sequence: CSARGGPDTQYF.

By share, this clonotype counts as medium-sized. This sequence joins TRBV7-9 and TRBJ1-1; perhaps TRBD1 as D (5 bases). Germline V gene sequence: CDR1 SEHNR, CDR2 FQNEAQ (reference sequence). Trimming left V 4 bases short and J 5 bases short, with 20 bases between. CDR3 length: 16 amino acids. CDR3 sequence reads: CASSYSPGFGSTEAFF. DNA of the CDR3: TGTGCCAGCAGCTATAGCCCAGGGTTTGGCTCTACTGAAGCTTTCTTT.

The CDR3 region is CASSRGAETQYF. CDR3 nucleotides: TGCGCCAGCAGCCGGGGGGCTGAGACCCAGTACTTC. The rearrangement uses TRBV5-1 and TRBJ2-5, with a tentative D call TRBD2 (7 bases). CDR3 length: 12 residues. Trimming took off 4 bases at V and 5 bases at J, with 9 bases between the two ends. The germline V gene encodes CDR1 SGHRS and CDR2 YFSETQ.